This is a list of T cell receptor beta chains from one sample in a study of vaccination and CD4 T cells after COVID-19. Their antigens remain unidentified. One entry per CDR3 protein, called by TCRdb with MiXCR from the PCR reads. The sample lists roughly 14,000 distinct CDR3 sequences; about half were seen once. The sample consisted of cultured CD4+ T cells from blood, taken after SARS-CoV-2 vaccination. The receptors derive from a human donor with COVID-19. Both conserved end residues are part of each CDR3.

J,V,CDR3
TRBJ2-2,TRBV24-1,CATSDNAGRLGELFF
TRBJ1-3,TRBV19,CASSIRDRNTIYF
TRBJ1-1,TRBV27,CASSLQGQVNTEAFF
TRBJ1-2,TRBV5-1,CASSWDRENYGYTF
TRBJ1-1,TRBV7-9,CASSAGTVNTEAFF
TRBJ1-5,TRBV24-1,CATSAGNGNQPQHF
TRBJ2-3,TRBV7-9,CASSSMGATDTQYF
TRBJ1-6,TRBV5-4,CASSMDRGYSPLHF
TRBJ1-5,TRBV20-1,CSARAPDRSNQPQHF
TRBJ2-5,TRBV2,CAGSASGEGTQYF
TRBJ2-5,TRBV20-1,CSASTSGPGAQYF
TRBJ1-5,TRBV7-2,CASSFQGRGQPQHF
TRBJ1-2,TRBV6-4,CASSPLLTGDGYTF
TRBJ1-2,TRBV5-1,CASKQGADLYGYTF
TRBJ1-5,TRBV10-3,CAIRDRINQPQHF
TRBJ2-3,TRBV7-6,CASSLAASGGTDTQYF
TRBJ1-5,TRBV15,CATVGGLNQPQHF
TRBJ2-1,TRBV19,CASSMANEQFF
TRBJ2-5,TRBV6-1,CASSPYQETQYF
TRBJ1-6,TRBV20-1,CSAVQRRQIEDSPLHF
TRBJ1-5,TRBV7-9,CASSRSDRGLSSNQPQHF
TRBJ1-6,TRBV19,CASSTAGLTSPLHF
TRBJ2-3,TRBV7-3,CASSSLGSAGADTQYF
TRBJ1-6,TRBV30,CAWSVPRSGRSYNSPLHF
TRBJ1-2,TRBV24-1,CATSDPKTGLGGYTF
TRBJ2-1,TRBV7-9,CASSWNRDRGGVGQFF
TRBJ1-2,TRBV20-1,CSPGGRLDGYTF
TRBJ1-1,TRBV29-1,CSVVGSEGTEAFF
TRBJ1-1,TRBV7-9,CASSLGQGDTEAFF
TRBJ1-2,TRBV6-1,CASSESGTGYTF
TRBJ1-1,TRBV7-9,CASKQGTTEAFF
TRBJ2-3,TRBV2,CASSDWWGGGQYF
TRBJ2-7,TRBV21-1,CASSKGRNSYEQYF
TRBJ2-6,TRBV2,CASRKGTVPSGANVLTF
TRBJ2-5,TRBV19,CASSILRGSRETQYF
TRBJ1-1,TRBV5-1,CASSLAPPGLPEAFF
TRBJ2-3,TRBV20-1,CSARRTEPTDTQYF
TRBJ1-6,TRBV7-2,CTSSLATGSYNSPLHF
TRBJ2-7,TRBV6-1,CASSEKGGGGNQYF
TRBJ2-3,TRBV20-1,CSATHRVGPTDTQYF
TRBJ1-5,TRBV6-2/TRBV6-3,CASTLGIYSNQPQHF
TRBJ2-5,TRBV20-1,CSADGASETQYF
TRBJ1-1,TRBV6-2/TRBV6-3,CASSYGETEAFF
TRBJ2-7,TRBV6-1,CASSRTSGGALGYEQYF
TRBJ2-2,TRBV2,CASTDRAGDTGELFF
TRBJ2-5,TRBV10-2,CASRSPSRETQYF
TRBJ2-2,TRBV19,CASSIEQGSGELFF
TRBJ1-2,TRBV9,CASSAGQGAGGYTF
TRBJ2-7,TRBV20-1,CRAIRGGSYEQYF
TRBJ1-2,TRBV25-1,CASSESEGYTF
TRBJ2-2,TRBV7-2,CASSSVSGAPGGELFF
TRBJ1-5,TRBV12-5,CASGLVGGSNQPQHF
TRBJ2-3,TRBV2,CASNRRLAGGDTQYF
TRBJ1-2,TRBV6-5,CASSYSRTEYGYTF
TRBJ1-1,TRBV11-1,CASSSSMENTEAFF
TRBJ1-2,TRBV20-1,CSASDRENYGYTF
TRBJ2-7,TRBV20-1,CSAWTGLSYEQYF
TRBJ2-7,TRBV5-4,CASSLVSGYEQYF
TRBJ2-7,TRBV24-1,CATSDAGTGIYEQYF
TRBJ1-3,TRBV20-1,CSAPSTGEGNTIYF